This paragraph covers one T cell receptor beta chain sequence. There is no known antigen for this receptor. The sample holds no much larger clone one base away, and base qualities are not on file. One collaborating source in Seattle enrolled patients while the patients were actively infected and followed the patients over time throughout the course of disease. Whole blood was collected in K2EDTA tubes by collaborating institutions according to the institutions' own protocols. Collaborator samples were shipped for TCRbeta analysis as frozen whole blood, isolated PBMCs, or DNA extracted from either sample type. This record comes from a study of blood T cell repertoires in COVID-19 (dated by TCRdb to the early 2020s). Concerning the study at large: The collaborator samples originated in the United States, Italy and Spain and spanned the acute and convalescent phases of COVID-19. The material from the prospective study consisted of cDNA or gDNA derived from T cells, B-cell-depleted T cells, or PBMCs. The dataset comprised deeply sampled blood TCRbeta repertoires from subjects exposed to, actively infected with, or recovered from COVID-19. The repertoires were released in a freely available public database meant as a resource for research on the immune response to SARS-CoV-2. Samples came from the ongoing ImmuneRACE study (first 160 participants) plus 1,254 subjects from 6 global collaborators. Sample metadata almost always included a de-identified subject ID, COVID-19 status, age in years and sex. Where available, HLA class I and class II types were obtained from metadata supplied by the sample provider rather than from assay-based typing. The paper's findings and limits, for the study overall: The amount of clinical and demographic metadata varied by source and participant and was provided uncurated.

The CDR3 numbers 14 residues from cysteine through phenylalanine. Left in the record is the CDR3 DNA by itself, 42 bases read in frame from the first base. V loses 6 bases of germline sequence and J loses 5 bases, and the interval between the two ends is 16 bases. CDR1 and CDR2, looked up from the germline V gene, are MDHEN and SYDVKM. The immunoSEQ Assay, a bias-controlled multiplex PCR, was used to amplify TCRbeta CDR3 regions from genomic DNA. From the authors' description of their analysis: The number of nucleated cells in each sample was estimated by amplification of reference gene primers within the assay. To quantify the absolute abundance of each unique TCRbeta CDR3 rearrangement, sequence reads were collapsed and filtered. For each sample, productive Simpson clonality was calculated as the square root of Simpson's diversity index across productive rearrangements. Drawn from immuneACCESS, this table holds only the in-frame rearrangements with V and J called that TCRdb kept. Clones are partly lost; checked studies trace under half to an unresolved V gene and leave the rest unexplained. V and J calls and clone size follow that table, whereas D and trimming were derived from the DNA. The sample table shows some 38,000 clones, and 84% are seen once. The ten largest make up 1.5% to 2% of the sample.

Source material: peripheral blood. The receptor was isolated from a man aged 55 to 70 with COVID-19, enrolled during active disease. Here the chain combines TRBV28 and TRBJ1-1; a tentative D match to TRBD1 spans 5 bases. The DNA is TGTGCCAGCAGCCCCCCCCAGGGTACAACTGAAGCTTTCTTT. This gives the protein CASSPPQGTTEAFF.